Presented here are 25 T cell receptor beta chains from one specimen sequenced in a study of shared clonotypes between healthy human individuals. Sequenced by immunoSEQ multiplex PCR; TCRdb stores in-frame clones only, minus some. The sample carries about 1 million clones, about 77% recorded once. The specimen sequenced was memory CD4+ T cells sorted from blood. Subset indicated: CD45RA-negative fraction. The receptors were sampled from a man in his late teens or twenties in good health.

This rearrangement joins TRBV7-2 to TRBJ2-3; D not certain. The germline gives CDR1 SGHTA, CDR2 FQGNSA. This CDR3 spans 17 amino acids. The V end lost 1 base, the J end lost 0 bases, and 14 bases lay between the germline ends. In DNA, the CDR3 is TGTGCCAGCAGCTTAGATCTGCTTTCTACTAGCACAGATACGCAGTATTTT. Amino acids: CASSLDLLSTSTDTQYF.

This chain joins TRBV5-8 and TRBJ2-1, with 8 bases aligning to TRBD2. There are 17 residues in the CDR3. V lost 3 bases to trimming and J lost 4 bases; unmatched junction nucleotides: 12. CDR1 and CDR2 from the germline V gene are SGHTS and YDEGEE. This CDR3 is CASSSSLVAGNYNEQFF. CDR3 in DNA: TGTGCCAGCAGCTCCTCCTTAGTAGCGGGGAATTACAATGAGCAGTTCTTC.

This chain connects TRBV7-9 to TRBJ2-3; D not certain. V lost 2 bases to trimming and J lost 7 bases, with 13 bases between them. CDR1 is SEHNR, CDR2 FQNEAQ, per germline (reference sequence). The CDR3 totals 14 residues. CDR3: CASSLIPQVYTQYF. DNA of the CDR3: TGTGCCAGCAGCTTAATCCCGCAGGTTTATACGCAGTATTTT. Using reference TRBV7-9 and TRBJ2-3 for the parts outside the CDR3, the full variable domain is DTGVSQNPRHKITKRGQNVTFRCDPISEHNRLYWYRQTLGQGPEFLTYFQNEAQLEKSRLLSDRFSAERPKGSFSTLEIQRTEQGDSAMYLCASSLIPQVYTQYFGPGTRLTVL.

The chain has TRBV21-1 and TRBJ1-5. TRBV21-1 is annotated as a pseudogene. This CDR3 is 14 amino acids long. CDR3 amino acids: CASSRVIPSQPQHF. The CDR3 nucleotides are TGTGCCAGCAGCAGGGTCATCCCTAGTCAGCCCCAGCATTTT.

This clone has a handful of counts. The J gene is TRBJ1-1, the V gene TRBV2, with TRBD1 matching 7 bases. The CDR3 spans 15 residues. J was trimmed by 0 bases and V by 8 bases; bases with no gene match: 9. CDR1 is SNHLY and CDR2 is FYNNEI in the germline V gene. CDR3 loop: CASRDRESVNTEAFF. In DNA form, the CDR3 reads TGTGCCAGCCGAGACAGGGAGAGTGTGAACACTGAAGCTTTCTTT.

This chain connects TRBV2 to TRBJ1-3; D may be TRBD1 (6 bases). CDR3 length equals 15 residues. V lost 1 base, J lost 5 bases, and 12 bases lay in between. Per germline, CDR1 SNHLY and CDR2 FYNNEI. In DNA form, the CDR3 reads TGTGCCAGCAGTGAAGTCGTACAGGGTCGAAACACCATATATTTT. This translates into CASSEVVQGRNTIYF.

This clone has more than one count but fewer than ten. J is TRBJ1-1 and V is TRBV6-6; D is unclear. The V end lost 6 bases, the J end lost 4 bases, and 15 bases lay between the germline ends. Germline CDR1 is MNHNY and CDR2 is SVGAGI (reference sequence). The CDR3 has 14 residues. The CDR3 loop reads CASRAVGRSTEAFF. CDR3 nucleotide sequence: TGTGCCAGCAGGGCAGTGGGGAGGAGCACTGAAGCTTTCTTT.

This chain connects TRBV6-1 to TRBJ2-4; TRBD2 agrees at 7 bases. V dropped 1 base and J dropped 4; count of bases not matched to a gene: 4. Germline V gene data show CDR1 as MNHNS and CDR2 as SASEGT. The CDR3 runs 15 residues. The CDR3 DNA follows: TGTGCCAGCAGTGAAGTTATCGGGGGGAAAAACATTCAGTACTTC. The encoded protein is CASSEVIGGKNIQYF.

The V gene is TRBV5-4, the J gene TRBJ1-2; 8 bases fit TRBD1. From germline, CDR1 is SGHNT and CDR2 YYREEE (reference sequence). V was clipped by 4 bases and J by 7 bases; unmatched bases: 12. This CDR3 comprises 15 residues. In nucleotides, the CDR3 is TGTGCCAGCAGCGGAATGACAGGGGCCGCGGCTGGCTACACCTTC. Translating gives CASSGMTGAAAGYTF.

This sequence joins TRBV4-3 and TRBJ2-2, with 9 bases identical to TRBD2. The germline gives CDR1 LGHNA, CDR2 YSLEER. Trimming removed 4 bases from V and 5 bases from J; junction bases left unmatched: 2. The CDR3 contains 14 residues. The CDR3 coding sequence is TGCGCCAGCAGCCTTAGCGGGAGTACCGGGGAGCTGTTTTTT. Its protein is CASSLSGSTGELFF.

The CDR3 sequence: CASSLREYEQYF. CDR3 sequence (DNA): TGTGCCAGCAGCTTAAGGGAGTACGAGCAGTACTTC. The chain couples TRBV7-3 to TRBJ2-7, with a tentative D call TRBD2 (5 bases). The CDR3 consists of 12 residues. CDR1 and CDR2 from the germline V gene are SGHTA and FQGTGA. Trimming stripped 1 base from V and 4 bases from J, with 5 bases between.

This rearrangement joins TRBV10-3 to TRBJ2-1; D gene uncertain. The CDR3 covers 12 residues. Germline V lookup: CDR1 ENHRY, CDR2 SYGVKD. The V gene lost 4 bases and the J gene lost 10 bases, with 11 bases spanning the gap. CDR3 loop: CAISGGSQEQFF. The CDR3 DNA reads as TGTGCCATCAGTGGGGGATCTCAAGAGCAGTTCTTC.

This clone was observed a few times. The chain employs TRBV18 and TRBJ1-4; perhaps TRBD1 as D (5 bases). Trimming cost V 6 bases and J 8 bases, with 13 bases left between them. Per germline, CDR1 KGHSH and CDR2 LQKENI. CDR3 size: 13 residues. The CDR3 DNA sequence: TGTGCCAGCTCCAGGAGGGGAGAAGAAAAACTGTTTTTT. This encodes CASSRRGEEKLFF. Complete variable domain (other parts from reference TRBV18 and TRBJ1-4): NAGVMQNPRHLVRRRGQEARLRCSPMKGHSHVYWYRQLPEEGLKFMVYLQKENIIDESGMPKERFSAEFPKEGPSILRIQQVVRGDSAAYFCASSRRGEEKLFFGSGTQLSVL.

As for this clone: Other nucleotide sequences in the sample specify the same CDR3. The CDR3 DNA follows: TGCGCCAGCAGCTTGGAGAGGGGTCAGCCCCAGCATTTT. It is translated as CASSLERGQPQHF. The V and J genes are TRBV5-1 and TRBJ1-5, with D perhaps matching TRBD1 (5 bases). The CDR3 totals 13 residues. The germline V gene has CDR1 SGHRS and CDR2 YFSETQ. Trimming left V 0 bases short and J 6 bases short, with 7 bases between.

The rearrangement links TRBV12-5 to TRBJ1-1; D possibly corresponds to TRBD1 (5 bases). Trimming took 0 bases from V and 1 from J, leaving 9 bases between them. This CDR3 contains 15 residues. Germline loops: CDR1 LGHNT, CDR2 FRNRAP. CDR3 coding DNA: TGTGCTAGTGGTTTGGTAATCGGGGGGAACACTGAAGCTTTCTTT. Its translation is CASGLVIGGNTEAFF.

This CDR3 is CASSTSGQGETQYF. CDR3 sequence (DNA): TGTGCCAGCAGCACTTCCGGACAGGGTGAAACCCAGTACTTC. The rearrangement uses TRBV11-3 and TRBJ2-5; 8 bases agree with TRBD1. Germline CDR1 reads SGHNT; CDR2 reads YENEEA. The CDR3 totals 14 residues. V shed 5 bases, J shed 8 bases, and the junction held 10 bases outside the gene matches.

The chain has TRBV6-4 and TRBJ1-2, with D hard to call. V was cut by 0 bases and J by 9 bases, with 17 bases left in between. This CDR3 contains 15 residues. Germline CDR1 reads MRHNA; CDR2 reads SNTAGT. CDR3 residues: CASSDSRKGVESYTF. DNA for the CDR3: TGTGCCAGCAGTGACTCGAGAAAAGGAGTGGAGAGCTACACCTTC.

The chain links TRBV5-1 to TRBJ2-2; perhaps TRBD1 as D (5 bases). CDR1 is SGHRS, CDR2 YFSETQ, per germline. The CDR3 extends over 13 amino acids. Trimming left V 4 bases short and J 4 bases short, with 8 bases between. As DNA, the CDR3 is TGCGCCAGCAGCCGAGACAGCACCGGGGAGCTGTTTTTT. Translating it yields CASSRDSTGELFF.

The V and J genes are TRBV6-1 and TRBJ2-7; D may be TRBD2 (6 bases). The V gene lost 2 bases and the J gene lost 2 bases, with 7 bases spanning the gap. The germline gives CDR1 MNHNS, CDR2 SASEGT. The CDR3 is made up of 13 amino acids. CDR3 sequence (DNA): TGTGCCAGCAGTGAATCGGGGGCCTACGAGCAGTACTTC. This gives the protein CASSESGAYEQYF.

The V gene is TRBV7-8, the J gene TRBJ2-1; 9 nucleotides agree with TRBD2. V gave up 5 bases and J gave up 8 bases; unmatched junction bases: 13. Per germline, CDR1 SGHVS and CDR2 FQNEAQ. This CDR3 region has 16 residues. CDR3 bases: TGTGCCAGCAGCGTGATCAGCGGGAGGATCGGAGATGAGCAGTTCTTC. Protein product: CASSVISGRIGDEQFF.

With regard to this clone: This could be a read error, since a much larger clone is one nucleotide away. The CDR3 coding sequence is TGTGCCAGCAGCTCACCCCCAGATACGCAGTATTTT. It specifies CASSSPPDTQYF. The chain joins TRBV11-2 to TRBJ2-3; D not resolved. This CDR3 region has 12 residues. V was cut by 4 bases and J by 4 bases, with 6 bases left in between. Germline-derived CDR1 and CDR2 are SGHAT and FQNNGV.

Only a few counts were recorded for this clone. The same CDR3 can be traced to other DNA sequences in this sample. V usage is TRBV28 and J usage is TRBJ2-7, with D unclear. The ends were cut back, 1 base at V and 2 bases at J, with 6 bases in the middle. There are 13 residues in the CDR3. CDR1 MDHEN and CDR2 SYDVKM come from the germline V gene. As DNA, the CDR3 is TGTGCCAGCAGTTTATTAGGAGCCTACGAGCAGTACTTC. It yields the protein CASSLLGAYEQYF.

Comment on this clone: The sample holds other DNA sequences that translate to the same CDR3. This chain connects TRBV5-1 to TRBJ2-7; 10 bases line up with TRBD1. CDR3 length equals 14 residues. Looked up from germline, CDR1 is SGHRS and CDR2 is YFSETQ. V trimming: 0 bases; J trimming: 6 bases; junction bases outside the gene matches: 3. This chain's CDR3 is CASSLEGQGFEQYF. In DNA form, the CDR3 reads TGCGCCAGCAGCTTGGAGGGACAGGGGTTCGAGCAGTACTTC.

This clone was picked up one time. The chain is built from TRBV6-1 and TRBJ2-2; D unclear. The V end lost 5 bases, the J end lost 4 bases, and 14 bases lay between the germline ends. CDR3 length: 15 residues. Germline CDR1 MNHNS, CDR2 SASEGT. The CDR3 is CASSLWVLSTGELFF. The CDR3 nucleotides are TGTGCCAGCAGTTTATGGGTCTTGAGCACCGGGGAGCTGTTTTTT.

The J gene is TRBJ1-4, the V gene TRBV7-2, with D unclear. The germline V gene has CDR1 SGHTA and CDR2 FQGNSA. The CDR3 is 13 residues long. V lost 0 bases, J lost 1 base, and 0 bases lay in between. The CDR3 DNA reads TGTGCCAGCAGCTTAGCAACTAATGAAAAACTGTTTTTT. Encoded protein: CASSLATNEKLFF.